Listed here is a single T cell receptor beta chain. Its target is not known. These data belong to a study of cytomegalovirus exposure and HLA in healthy donors. Overall study context: As released early, the data held 75 million to 90 million unique TCRs from HLA-typed donors. Study-wide findings and caveats: Reports credit the classifier with highly specific, highly sensitive diagnosis of cytomegalovirus status. Certain sequence variants were highly shared and formed a cluster, and this cluster was likely a sequencing artifact. 87-base-pair reads could not separate some V segments, including TRBV6-2 and TRBV6-3.

PCR involved 60 Vbeta and 13 Jbeta primers. Profiled with immunoSEQ multiplex PCR; TCRdb holds only in-frame clones, not every one. The sample lists roughly 100,000 clones, around 80% seen once, with roughly 1.9% in the top ten. Germline CDR1 reads MDHEN; CDR2 reads SYDVKM. The CDR3 is 14 amino acids. The ends were cut back, 5 bases at V and 5 bases at J, with 15 bases in the middle. Sequenced material: PBMCs. This sequence originates from a woman between 40 and 55 years old in good health and CMV-seronegative. The genes are TRBV28 and TRBJ1-2, with D possibly TRBD1 on 5 matching bases. Written as DNA, the CDR3 is TGTGCCAGCAGTACCCCTCCAGGGACTTATGGCTACACCTTC. This encodes CASSTPPGTYGYTF.